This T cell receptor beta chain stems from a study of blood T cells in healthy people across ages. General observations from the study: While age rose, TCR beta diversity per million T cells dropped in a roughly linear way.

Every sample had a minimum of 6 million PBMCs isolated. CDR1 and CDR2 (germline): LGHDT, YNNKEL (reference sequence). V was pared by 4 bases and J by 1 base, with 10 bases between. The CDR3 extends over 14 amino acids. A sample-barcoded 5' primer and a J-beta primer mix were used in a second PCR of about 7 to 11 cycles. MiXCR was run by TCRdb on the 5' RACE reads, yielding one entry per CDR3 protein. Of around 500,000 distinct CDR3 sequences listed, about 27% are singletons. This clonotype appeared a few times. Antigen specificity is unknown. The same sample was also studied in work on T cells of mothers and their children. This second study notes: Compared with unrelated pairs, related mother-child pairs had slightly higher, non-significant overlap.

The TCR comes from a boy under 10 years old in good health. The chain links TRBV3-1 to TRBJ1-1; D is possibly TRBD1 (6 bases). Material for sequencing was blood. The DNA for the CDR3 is TGTGCCAGCAGCCTCTTGGACAGGAACACTGAAGCTTTCTTT. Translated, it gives CASSLLDRNTEAFF.